The text below deals with one T cell receptor (beta chain). In the original workflow: Amplification from reference gene primers served as the basis for estimated nucleated cell counts. Measured with immunoSEQ multiplex PCR; TCRdb has only the in-frame clones, and not every one. That table supplies the V and J calls and clone size; D and trimming were determined from the DNA. The sample lists about 73,000 clones, approximately 88% seen once, with approximately 2.5% in the top ten. V lost 2 bases and J lost 8, with 15 bases in between. There are 15 residues in the CDR3. The germline CDR1 and CDR2 sequences are LGHNA and YSLEER. These data come from a study of blood T cell repertoires in COVID-19. Study information: The analysed material was cDNA or gDNA that came from T cells, B-cell-depleted T cells, or PBMCs.

The rearrangement links TRBV4-3 to TRBJ1-4; D is possibly TRBD1 (6 bases). Sequencing used peripheral blood. The receptor was derived from a man older than 75 with active or convalescent COVID-19. The CDR3 loop is CASSQILGGREKLFF. The CDR3, as DNA: TGCGCCAGCAGCCAAATCCTGGGGGGGCGCGAAAAACTGTTTTTT.